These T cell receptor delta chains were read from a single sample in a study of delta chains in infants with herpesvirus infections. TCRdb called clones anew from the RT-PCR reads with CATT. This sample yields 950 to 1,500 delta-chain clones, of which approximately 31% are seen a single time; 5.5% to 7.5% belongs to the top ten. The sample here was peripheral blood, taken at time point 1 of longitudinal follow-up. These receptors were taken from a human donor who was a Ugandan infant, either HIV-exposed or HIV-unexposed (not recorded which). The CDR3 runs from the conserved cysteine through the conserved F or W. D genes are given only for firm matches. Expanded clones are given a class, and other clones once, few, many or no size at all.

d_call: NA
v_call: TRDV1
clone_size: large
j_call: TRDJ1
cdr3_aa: CALGDPPKVPGGLYTDKLIF
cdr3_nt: TGTGCTCTTGGGGATCCCCCGAAGGTCCCAGGGGGACTCTACACCGATAAACTCATCTTT

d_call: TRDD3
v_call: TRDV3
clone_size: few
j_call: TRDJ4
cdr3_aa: CAFQTGGYGPRPLIF
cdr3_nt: TGTGCCTTTCAAACTGGGGGATACGGACCCAGACCCCTGATCTTT

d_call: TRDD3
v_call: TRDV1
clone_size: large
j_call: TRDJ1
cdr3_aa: CALGEVALLGDTRMFTYTDKLIF
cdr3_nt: TGTGCTCTTGGGGAAGTGGCCCTCTTGGGGGATACGCGGATGTTCACGTACACCGATAAACTCATCTTT

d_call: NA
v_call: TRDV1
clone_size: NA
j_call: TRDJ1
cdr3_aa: CALVWGTELYTDKLIF
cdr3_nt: TGTGCTCTGGTTTGGGGAACCGAGTTGTACACCGATAAACTCATCTTT

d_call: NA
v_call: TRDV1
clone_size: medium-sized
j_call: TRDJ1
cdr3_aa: CALGETGCRSYTDKLIF
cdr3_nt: TGTGCTCTTGGGGAAACCGGGTGTAGGTCCTACACCGATAAACTCATCTTT

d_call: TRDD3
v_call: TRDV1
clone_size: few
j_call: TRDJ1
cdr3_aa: CALGENDPYWGIRWADKLIF
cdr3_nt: TGTGCTCTTGGGGAAAACGACCCATACTGGGGGATACGCTGGGCCGATAAACTCATCTTT

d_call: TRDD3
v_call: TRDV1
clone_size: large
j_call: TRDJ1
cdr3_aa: CALGVFPHEPVTGGHHKLIF
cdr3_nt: TGTGCTCTTGGGGTCTTCCCCCACGAGCCCGTTACTGGGGGACACCATAAACTCATCTTT

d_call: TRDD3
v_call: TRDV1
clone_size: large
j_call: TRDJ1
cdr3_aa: CALGEPGLTGGYAEYTDKLIF
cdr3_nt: TGTGCTCTTGGGGAACCGGGTCTCACTGGGGGATACGCGGAGTACACCGATAAACTCATCTTT

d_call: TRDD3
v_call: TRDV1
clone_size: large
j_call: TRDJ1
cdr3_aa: CALGEPSSWGILRDTDKLIF
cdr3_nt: TGTGCTCTTGGGGAACCGTCTAGCTGGGGGATCCTGAGGGACACCGATAAACTCATCTTT

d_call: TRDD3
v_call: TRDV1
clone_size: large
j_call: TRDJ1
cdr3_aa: CALNTGGYRITPRDTDKLIF
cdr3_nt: TGTGCTCTTAACACTGGGGGATACAGAATAACGCCTAGGGACACCGATAAACTCATCTTT

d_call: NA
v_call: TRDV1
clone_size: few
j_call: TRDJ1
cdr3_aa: CALGEPSSLWVGDSLYTDKLIF
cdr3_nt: TGTGCTCTTGGGGAACCTTCTTCCCTTTGGGTTGGGGACAGTCTGTACACCGATAAACTCATCTTT

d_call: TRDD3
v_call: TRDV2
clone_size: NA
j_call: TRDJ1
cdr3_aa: CACDTGWGIRDKKLIF
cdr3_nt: TGTGCCTGTGACACTGGCTGGGGGATAAGGGACAAGAAACTCATCTTT

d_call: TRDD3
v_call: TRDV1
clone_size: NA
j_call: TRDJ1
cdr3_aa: CALGEPPILRLGGLEKLIF
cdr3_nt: TGTGCTCTTGGGGAACCTCCGATCCTCCGACTGGGGGGTCTTGAGAAGCTCATCTTT

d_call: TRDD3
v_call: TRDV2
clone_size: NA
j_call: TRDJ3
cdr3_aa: CACDTAGGYSWDTRQMFF
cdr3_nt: TGTGCCTGTGACACCGCTGGGGGATACTCCTGGGACACCCGACAGATGTTTTTC

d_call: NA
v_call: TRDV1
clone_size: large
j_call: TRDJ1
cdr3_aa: CALGDPSTSTTDKLIF
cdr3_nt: TGTGCTCTTGGGGATCCTTCCACAAGCACCACCGATAAACTCATCTTT

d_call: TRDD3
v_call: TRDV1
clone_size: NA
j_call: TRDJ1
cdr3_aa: CALGSGLPNLLGDTPDKLIF
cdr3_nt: TGTGCTCTGGGCTCTGGCCTTCCCAACTTACTGGGGGATACGCCCGATAAACTCATCTTT

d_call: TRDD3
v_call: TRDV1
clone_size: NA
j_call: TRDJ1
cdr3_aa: CALGEASSVGDRRGYTDKLIF
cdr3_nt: TGTGCTCTTGGGGAGGCTTCCTCCGTGGGGGATAGGCGGGGTTACACCGATAAACTCATCTTT

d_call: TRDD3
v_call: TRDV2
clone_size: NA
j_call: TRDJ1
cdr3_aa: CACDTFAVGMGDTDKLIF
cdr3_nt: TGTGCCTGTGACACTTTTGCAGTGGGCATGGGGGATACCGATAAACTCATCTTT

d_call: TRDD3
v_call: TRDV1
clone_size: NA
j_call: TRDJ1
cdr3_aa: CALGELGVYGVGIHTDKLIF
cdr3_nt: TGTGCTCTTGGGGAACTAGGTGTCTACGGGGTGGGGATACACACCGATAAACTCATCTTT

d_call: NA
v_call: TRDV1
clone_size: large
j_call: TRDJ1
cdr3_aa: CALTTAFLLGDSFDPPSYTDKLIF
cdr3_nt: TGTGCTCTAACTACGGCCTTCCTACTGGGGGACTCCTTTGACCCTCCGTCCTACACCGATAAACTCATCTTT

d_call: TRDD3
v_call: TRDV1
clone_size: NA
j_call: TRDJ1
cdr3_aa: CALGNTGGFKLIF
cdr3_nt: TGTGCTCTTGGTAATACTGGGGGATTTAAACTCATCTTT

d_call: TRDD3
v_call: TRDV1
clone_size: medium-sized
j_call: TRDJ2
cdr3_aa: CALGEQGVLLRQLGDTSALTAQLFF
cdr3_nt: TGTGCTCTTGGGGAACAGGGTGTCCTCCTACGCCAACTGGGGGATACTTCCGCTTTGACAGCACAACTCTTCTTT

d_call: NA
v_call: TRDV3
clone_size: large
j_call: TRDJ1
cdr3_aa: CASMGTSTDKLIF
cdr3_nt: TGTGCCTCTATGGGGACCTCCACCGATAAACTCATCTTT

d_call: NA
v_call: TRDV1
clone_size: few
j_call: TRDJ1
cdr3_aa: CALGELGLPLYWGLYHTDKLIF
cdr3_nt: TGTGCTCTTGGGGAACTCGGCCTTCCACTGTACTGGGGTCTTTATCACACCGATAAACTCATCTTT

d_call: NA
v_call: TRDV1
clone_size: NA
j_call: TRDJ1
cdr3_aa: CALGECLPTTGDTPDKLIF
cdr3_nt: TGTGCTCTTGGGGAGTGCCTTCCTACGACTGGGGATACCCCCGATAAACTCATCTTT

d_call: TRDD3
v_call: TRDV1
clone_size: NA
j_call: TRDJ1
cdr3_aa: CALGASLLGDTQPDKLIF
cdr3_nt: TGTGCTCTTGGGGCCTCTTTACTGGGGGATACGCAACCCGATAAACTCATCTTT

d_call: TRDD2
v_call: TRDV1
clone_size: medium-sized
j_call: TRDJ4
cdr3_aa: CALGEPPPLPTSLLGGPARPLIF
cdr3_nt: TGTGCTCTTGGGGAACCCCCTCCCCTTCCTACCTCCTTATTGGGGGGCCCGGCCAGACCCCTGATCTTT

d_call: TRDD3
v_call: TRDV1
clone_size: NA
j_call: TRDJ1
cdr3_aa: CALGNYLRLNLPGGYDTDKLIF
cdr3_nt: TGTGCTCTTGGGAACTACCTACGATTGAATCTGCCTGGGGGATACGACACCGATAAACTCATCTTT